Each of the 29 T cell receptor beta chains below was sequenced from the same sample in a study of blood T cell repertoires in COVID-19. TCRdb's copy holds only in-frame clones and misses some; the assay was immunoSEQ multiplex PCR. The profile shows 290,000 or so clones, around 87% of them singletons. Sequenced: peripheral blood. All receptors come from a man between 65 and 79 years old with acute or convalescent COVID-19.

This chain links TRBV29-1 with TRBJ2-7, with TRBD1 matching 7 bases. The J segment lost 6 bases and the V segment lost 7 bases, leaving 12 bases of the junction unmatched. The length of the CDR3 is 13 residues. Germline assignment: CDR1 SQVTM and CDR2 ANQGSEA. The CDR3 sequence is CSANDRVFGEQYF. The CDR3 nucleotides are TGCAGCGCTAACGACAGGGTTTTTGGCGAGCAGTACTTC.

Of note for this clone: At one end the junction does not follow the germline gene, possibly because of a read error. The rearrangement links TRBV6-1 to TRBJ2-1; 7 nucleotides line up with TRBD1. Germline loops: CDR1 MNHNS, CDR2 SASEGT. The CDR3 covers 16 residues. CDR3 in amino acids: CASREDSGTAHNEQFF. CDR3 DNA sequence: TGTGCCAGCAGAGAAGATTCCGGGACAGCTCACAATGAGCAGTTCTTC.

This sequence joins TRBV25-1 and TRBJ2-3; 9 bases fit TRBD1. The trim removed 10 bases at V and 4 bases at J, leaving 12 bases unmatched. CDR1 is MGHDK and CDR2 is SYGVNS in the germline V gene. This CDR3 is 15 amino acids long. In DNA form, the CDR3 reads TGTGCCACGCGACAGGGGGGAGGCGGGGCAGATACGCAGTATTTT. Translation: CATRQGGGGADTQYF. The variable domain in full, completed from reference TRBV25-1 and TRBJ2-3, reads EADIYQTPRYLVIGTGKKITLECSQTMGHDKMYWYQQDPGMELHLIHYSYGVNSTEKGDLSSESTVSRIRTEHFPLTLESARPSHTSQYLCATRQGGGGADTQYFGPGTRLTVL.

This chain joins TRBV5-1 and TRBJ1-2; the match to TRBD1 covers 9 bases. The CDR3 runs to 13 residues. The J segment lost 8 bases and the V segment lost 3 bases, leaving 5 bases of the junction unmatched. Per germline, CDR1 SGHRS and CDR2 YFSETQ. The CDR3 DNA reads as TGCGCCAGCAGCTGGACAGGGGACTTCGGCTACACCTTC. It specifies CASSWTGDFGYTF.

V and J are TRBV4-2 and TRBJ2-7; possibly TRBD2 for D (5 bases). CDR1 and CDR2 (germline): LGHNA, YNFKEQ. The V and J ends lost 1 base and 2 bases respectively, with 9 bases between them. This CDR3 spans 14 amino acids. CDR3 coding DNA: TGTGCCAGCAGCCAAGGTTCCGGGACCTACGAGCAGTACTTC. This translates into CASSQGSGTYEQYF.

This chain uses TRBV29-1 with TRBJ1-1; 7 nucleotides agree with TRBD1. The germline V gene has CDR1 SQVTM and CDR2 ANQGSEA. There are 14 residues in the CDR3. Trimming removed 3 bases from V and 5 bases from J; junction bases left unmatched: 9. In DNA form, the CDR3 reads TGCAGCGTTGATATGGGACAGTGGGGGACTGAAGCTTTCTTT. The encoded protein is CSVDMGQWGTEAFF.

V gene TRBV21-1 combines with J gene TRBJ2-7; TRBD1 is taken as the D call from the table, unchecked against the DNA. TRBV21-1 is classified as a pseudogene. This CDR3 is built from 17 residues. CDR3 region: CASSKERWDRSSYEQYF. The CDR3, as DNA: TGTGCCAGCAGCAAAGAGAGGTGGGACAGGAGCTCCTACGAGCAGTACTTC.

This clone was observed a single time. The V call is TRBV29-1, the J call TRBJ2-1; 10 bases map to TRBD2. The J segment lost 4 bases and the V segment lost 6 bases, leaving 6 bases of the junction unmatched. Germline V gene sequence: CDR1 SQVTM, CDR2 ANQGSEA. There are 14 residues in the CDR3. The CDR3 sequence is CSVERTSGYNEQFF. The CDR3 bases are TGCAGCGTAGAACGGACTAGCGGATACAATGAGCAGTTCTTC.

The rearrangement links TRBV19 to TRBJ2-5, with 11 bases that match TRBD2. J was trimmed by 3 bases and V by 5 bases; bases with no gene match: 8. In germline, CDR1 is LNHDA, CDR2 SQIVND (reference sequence). The CDR3 is 16 amino acids. DNA for the CDR3: TGTGCCAGTAGTCTCTCGGGACTAGCGGTTAAAGAGACCCAGTACTTC. Its translation: CASSLSGLAVKETQYF. The variable domain in full, completed from reference TRBV19 and TRBJ2-5, reads DGGITQSPKYLFRKEGQNVTLSCEQNLNHDAMYWYRQDPGQGLRLIYYSQIVNDFQKGDIAEGYSVSREKKESFPLTVTSAQKNPTAFYLCASSLSGLAVKETQYFGPGTRLLVL.

This clone was seen ten or more times. V is TRBV5-1 and J is TRBJ2-7; a weak D match, TRBD1 (6 bases). The CDR3 extends over 13 amino acids. Germline-derived CDR1 and CDR2 are SGHRS and YFSETQ. The V end was cut by 9 bases, the J end by 0 bases, with 13 bases between. The CDR3 region has the DNA TGCGCCACCCGGACAGAGAGCTCCTACGAGCAGTACTTC. Amino acids: CATRTESSYEQYF.

The genes are TRBV3-1 (or the pseudogene TRBV3-2) and TRBJ2-1; 7 bases are shared with TRBD2. The CDR3 contains 20 residues. V lost 0 bases and J lost 3; bases outside the gene matches: 17. The germline CDR1 and CDR2 sequences are LGHDT and YNNKEL (reference sequence). CDR3 region: CASSQERNLGGRALYNEQFF. The DNA of the CDR3 is TGTGCCAGCAGCCAAGAAAGGAACTTGGGGGGGAGGGCCCTCTACAATGAGCAGTTCTTC.

The chain links TRBV19 to TRBJ1-2, with unresolved D. V was trimmed by 5 bases and J by 3 bases, leaving 16 bases between them. The V gene's germline CDR1 is LNHDA and CDR2 SQIVND (reference sequence). This CDR3 is built from 15 residues. In DNA form, the CDR3 reads TGTGCCAGTAGTCTCCGAGAGGGCTATTACTATGGCTACACCTTC. This translates into CASSLREGYYYGYTF.

The rearrangement joins TRBV7-3 to TRBJ2-1, with D unresolved. V was cut by 1 base and J by 4 bases, with 5 bases left in between. The length of the CDR3 is 13 residues. CDR1 and CDR2 from the germline V gene are SGHTA and FQGTGA. DNA of the CDR3: TGTGCCAGCAGCTTAAATAGTTACAATGAGCAGTTCTTC. This translates into CASSLNSYNEQFF. The full variable domain, its missing parts supplied by reference TRBV7-3 and TRBJ2-1, is GAGVSQTPSNKVTEKGKYVELRCDPISGHTALYWYRQSLGQGPEFLIYFQGTGAADDSGLPNDRFFAVRPEGSVSTLKIQRTERGDSAVYLCASSLNSYNEQFFGPGTRLTVL.

The chain uses TRBV11-3 and TRBJ2-7, with 7 bases fitting TRBD2. Germline V gene data show CDR1 as SGHNT and CDR2 as YENEEA. The V segment lost 1 base and the J segment 6 bases; nucleotides outside the gene matches: 3. CDR3 length equals 13 residues. The CDR3 DNA follows: TGTGCCAGCAGCTTAGGGGCGGGAGCCGAGCAGTACTTC. This encodes CASSLGAGAEQYF.

This chain's CDR3 is CASSPVRGGVKPQHF. The CDR3 bases are TGTGCCAGCAGCCCGGTGAGAGGGGGCGTAAAGCCCCAGCATTTT. The chain carries TRBV7-2 and TRBJ1-5; 7 bases line up with TRBD1. Germline V CDR1 and CDR2: SGHTA, FQGNSA. This CDR3 region has 15 residues. V shed 5 bases and J 8 bases; nucleotides not matched to a gene: 12.

The genes are TRBV2 and TRBJ1-2; 9 bases are shared with TRBD1. CDR1 is SNHLY, CDR2 FYNNEI, per germline. The V gene end was trimmed by 6 bases and the J gene end by 4 bases; junction bases not matched to a gene: 3. This CDR3 comprises 13 residues. The CDR3 spells CASRTGGTYGYTF. The CDR3 DNA reads as TGTGCCAGCAGGACAGGGGGAACCTATGGCTACACCTTC. Supplemented by reference TRBV2 and TRBJ1-2, the full variable domain reads EPEVTQTPSHQVTQMGQEVILRCVPISNHLYFYWYRQILGQKVEFLVSFYNNEISEKSEIFDDQFSVERPDGSNFTLKIRSTKLEDSAMYFCASRTGGTYGYTFGSGTRLTVV.

This chain joins TRBV18 and TRBJ1-5; 8 nucleotides align to TRBD1. V was pared by 6 bases and J by 4 bases, with 11 bases of the junction left unmatched. The germline V gene has CDR1 KGHSH and CDR2 LQKENI. The CDR3 totals 16 residues. CDR3 DNA sequence: TGTGCCAGCTCCCCCGACAGGGGATTAAGTAATCAGCCCCAGCATTTT. Translating it yields CASSPDRGLSNQPQHF.

V and J are TRBV30 and TRBJ1-1; D possibly corresponds to TRBD1 (5 bases). The length of the CDR3 is 13 residues. Per the germline V gene, CDR1 is GTSNPN and CDR2 is SVGIG (reference sequence). The V and J ends lost 0 bases and 4 bases respectively, with 9 bases between them. CDR3 sequence (DNA): TGTGCCTGGAGTGTGGGGCAGGGCACTGAAGCTTTCTTT. Residues: CAWSVGQGTEAFF.

V and J are TRBV6-2 or TRBV6-3 and TRBJ2-3; TRBD2 agrees at 9 bases. The CDR3 loop spans 16 amino acids. V trimming: 5 bases; J trimming: 4 bases; junction bases outside the gene matches: 10. CDR1 MNHEY and CDR2 SVGEGT come from the germline V gene. The CDR3 loop reads CASSRPLAGVADTQYF. CDR3 coding DNA: TGTGCCAGCAGTCGACCTTTAGCGGGGGTTGCAGATACGCAGTATTTT.

The chain combines TRBV6-5 with TRBJ1-4; D is possibly TRBD1 (5 bases). V gave up 2 bases and J gave up 8 bases, with 18 bases separating them. Germline V gene sequence: CDR1 MNHEY, CDR2 SVGAGI. There are 16 residues in the CDR3. DNA of the CDR3: TGTGCCAGCAGTTACGGTCGGAGACAGAAGAAGGAAAAACTGTTTTTT. Translation: CASSYGRRQKKEKLFF.

The rearrangement joins TRBV19 to TRBJ2-1, with unresolved D. The germline gives CDR1 LNHDA, CDR2 SQIVND (reference sequence). This CDR3 spans 12 amino acids. V lost 4 bases and J lost 9, with 10 bases in between. The CDR3: CASSTPRGEQFF. The CDR3 bases are TGTGCCAGTAGTACACCTAGAGGTGAGCAGTTCTTC.

The CDR3 loop reads CASRGATSRGYTF. CDR3 bases: TGTGCCTCTAGAGGAGCAACGTCTCGGGGCTACACCTTC. The chain recombines TRBV19 with TRBJ1-2; unclear D gene. In germline, CDR1 is LNHDA, CDR2 SQIVND (reference sequence). This CDR3 contains 13 residues. With 11 bases removed from V and 8 bases from J, the gap between germline ends came to 21 bases.

The DNA for the CDR3 is TGTGCCAGCAGCCAGGGCGGGAGCCCGAACACCGGGGAGCTGTTTTTT. Translating gives CASSQGGSPNTGELFF. The chain joins TRBV5-4 to TRBJ2-2; 7 bases agree with TRBD2. Germline CDR1 is SGHNT and CDR2 is YYREEE (reference sequence). The CDR3 is 16 amino acids. With 4 bases clipped from V and 0 bases from J, the junction kept 6 bases outside the gene matches.

The CDR3 DNA follows: TGTGCCAGCAGTTTGGTGGGGAGGACCGGGGAGCTGTTTTTT. Translating it yields CASSLVGRTGELFF. V and J are TRBV6-2 or TRBV6-3 and TRBJ2-2; maybe TRBD2 (6 bases). Trimming removed 4 bases from V and 5 bases from J, with 11 bases in between. Germline V gene lookup returns CDR1 MNHEY and CDR2 SVGEGT. The CDR3 totals 14 residues.

The chain couples TRBV28 to TRBJ2-1; 8 nucleotides align to TRBD1. Germline values: CDR1 MDHEN, CDR2 SYDVKM. This CDR3 contains 16 residues. The V segment lost 4 bases and the J segment 4 bases; nucleotides outside the gene matches: 9. The CDR3 DNA follows: TGTGCCAGCAGTTCCCTCGGACAGGGCGGATACAATGAGCAGTTCTTC. Protein: CASSSLGQGGYNEQFF.

J is TRBJ2-7 and V is TRBV5-4; 12 bases line up with TRBD2. The J segment lost 4 bases and the V segment lost 3 bases, leaving 14 bases of the junction unmatched. The CDR3 runs to 18 residues. Germline V gene sequence: CDR1 SGHNT, CDR2 YYREEE (reference sequence). CDR3 DNA: TGTGCCAGCAGCTCTGCTAGCGGGGGGGGCCCCTCTAGTTACGAGCAGTACTTC. This gives the protein CASSSASGGGPSSYEQYF. Using reference TRBV5-4 and TRBJ2-7 for the parts outside the CDR3, the full variable domain is ETGVTQSPTHLIKTRGQQVTLRCSSQSGHNTVSWYQQALGQGPQFIFQYYREEENGRGNFPPRFSGLQFPNYSSELNVNALELDDSALYLCASSSASGGGPSSYEQYFGPGTRLTVT.

V usage is TRBV6-2 or TRBV6-3 and J usage is TRBJ1-6, with 8 bases matching TRBD1. The junction had 7 bases not matched to a gene; V was cut back by 6 bases and J by 6 bases. Germline CDR1 and CDR2: MNHEY and SVGEGT. The CDR3 runs 15 residues. In DNA, the CDR3 is TGTGCCAGCAGCTGGTCAGGGGGCGGTAATTCACCCCTCCACTTT. This encodes CASSWSGGGNSPLHF.

The chain is built from TRBV29-1 and TRBJ2-1, with D possibly matching TRBD2 (5 bases). The CDR3 consists of 14 residues. Germline V gene data show CDR1 as SQVTM and CDR2 as ANQGSEA. V was cut by 0 bases and J by 3 bases, with 9 bases left in between. The DNA for the CDR3 is TGCAGCGTTGAAGAAGAGAGGGACTACAATGAGCAGTTCTTC. This translates into CSVEEERDYNEQFF.

This clone has a handful of counts. This chain connects TRBV4-2 to TRBJ2-1, with D perhaps TRBD2 (5 bases). Germline CDR1 LGHNA, CDR2 YNFKEQ. This CDR3 has 13 amino acids. With 4 bases removed from V and 12 bases from J, the gap between germline ends came to 16 bases. The CDR3 DNA sequence: TGTGCCAGCAGCCGACTGGACTTTCCTAGGCAGTTCTTC. This sequence encodes CASSRLDFPRQFF.